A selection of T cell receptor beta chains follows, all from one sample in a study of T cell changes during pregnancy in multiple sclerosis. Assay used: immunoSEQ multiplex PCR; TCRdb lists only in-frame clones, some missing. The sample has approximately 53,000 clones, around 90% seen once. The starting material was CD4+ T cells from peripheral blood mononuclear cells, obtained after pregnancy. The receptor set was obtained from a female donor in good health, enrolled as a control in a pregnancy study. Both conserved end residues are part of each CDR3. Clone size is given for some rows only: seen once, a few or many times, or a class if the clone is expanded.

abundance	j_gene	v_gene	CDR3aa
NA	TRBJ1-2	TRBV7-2	CASSPAVSINYGYTF
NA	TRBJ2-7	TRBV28	CASNGAGVYEQYF
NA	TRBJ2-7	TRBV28	CASSPGGAGSSYEQYF
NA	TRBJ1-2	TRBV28	CASSKVAQDGYTF
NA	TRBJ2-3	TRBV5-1	CASSLEAGGPGDTQYF
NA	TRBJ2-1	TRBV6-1	CAGSRQGSGEQFF
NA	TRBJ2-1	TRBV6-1	CASSGGGTYNEQFF
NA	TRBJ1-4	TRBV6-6	CASSLGAPATNEKLFF
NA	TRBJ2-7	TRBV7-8	CASSSTRTGREQYF
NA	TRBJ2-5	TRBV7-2	CASSLGGGLAGAETQYF
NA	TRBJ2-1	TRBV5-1	CASSFPGGPINEQFF
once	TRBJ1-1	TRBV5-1	CASSKTGTGAMNTEAFF
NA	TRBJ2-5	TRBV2	CASSAGLAGVSETQYF
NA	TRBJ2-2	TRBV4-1	CASGGSGRASGELFF
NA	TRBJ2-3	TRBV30	CAWGGDVVDTQYF
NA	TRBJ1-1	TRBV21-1	CASSIKGCQSEAFF
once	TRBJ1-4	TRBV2	CASSEARGPNEKLFF
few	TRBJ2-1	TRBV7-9	CAVGTAGSSYNEQFF
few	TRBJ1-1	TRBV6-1	CASSAGLETEAFF
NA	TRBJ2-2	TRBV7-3	CASSLTGGVNTGELFF
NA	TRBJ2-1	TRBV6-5	CASSKLALLGSEQFF
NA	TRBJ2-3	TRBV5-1	CASLGGETDTQYF
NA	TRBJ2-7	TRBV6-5	CASSYGRFFGYEQYF
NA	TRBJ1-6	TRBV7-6	CASSSQGENSPLHF